This T cell receptor (beta chain) came from a study of T cell clones after liver transplantation. As for the study in general: TCRbeta sequencing after a pre-transplant mixed lymphocyte reaction identified graft-donor-reactive clones, later tracked in post-transplant blood. Without induction therapy, subjects received standard immunosuppression until 12-24 months post-transplant.

Ends included, the CDR3 has 15 residues. Germline lookup yields CDR1 SEHNR and CDR2 FQNEAQ (reference sequence). Points on this clone: The DNA is left out, because the CDR3 cannot be placed on it with certainty; the CDR3 is given as TCRdb lists it.

Some clones are missing from TCRdb's copy, which holds only in-frame ones; the method was immunoSEQ multiplex PCR. This sample yields around 13,000 clones, of which nearly 75% are seen a single time; 25% to 40% belongs to the top ten. Sorting of unstimulated PBMCs yielded separate CD3+CD4+ and CD3+CD8+ fractions. The chain carries TRBV7-9 and TRBJ2-3; the table's D call, TRBD2, was not checked against the DNA. The TCR comes from a human patient who received a liver transplant. Some T cells may be supplied by the graft donor. The sequencing used CD8+ T cells from blood, collected at the 22-month timepoint. The CDR3: CASSSVRGSTDTQYF.